This TCR beta chain was captured by sequencing in a study of blood T cell repertoires in COVID-19. The germline CDR1 and CDR2 sequences are KGHDR and SFDVKD. V shed 1 base, J shed 4 bases, and the junction held 5 bases outside the gene matches. The CDR3 spans 16 residues. Repertoires were generated with immunoSEQ multiplex PCR, while TCRdb's copy carries only in-frame clones and drops some. The repertoire has 85,000 to 100,000 clones, approximately 86% of them found once; the top ten carry around 2.2%. The sequence was collected from a man aged 45-60 years with COVID-19, enrolled during active disease. J is TRBJ2-1 and V is TRBV24-1; 8 bases are a match to TRBD2. The sequenced sample consisted of peripheral blood. For the CDR3, the DNA is TGTGCCACCAGTGATTTTCGAGCGGGGGAATACAATGAGCAGTTCTTC. It encodes CATSDFRAGEYNEQFF.